This entry features one T cell receptor beta chain sequence. What it binds is unknown. The CDR3 is made up of 12 amino acids. Germline CDR1 reads SQVTM; CDR2 reads ANQGSEA. The germline V and J ends were trimmed by 7 bases and 3 bases, with 13 bases remaining between them. TCR beta VDJ and CDR3 profiles were obtained from a genomic DNA template. MiXCR, run by TCRdb on the reads, gives a single entry per CDR3 protein. The table includes some 92,000 distinct CDR3 sequences, around 68% detected once. These data come from a study of CD8+CD57+ T cells in acquired aplastic anemia. The overall study: Quantities of DNA derived from sorted CD4+ and CD8+ cells averaged 3.2 ug. General observations from the study: In CD8+ cells, Simpson's diversity showed no significant difference between patients and controls.

For sequencing, patients were chosen who had shown expansion of CD8+CD57+ cells by flow cytometry. As a group, the patients uniformly had severe acquired aplastic anemia. The chain couples TRBV29-1 to TRBJ2-7; D possibly corresponds to TRBD2 (6 bases). The source material was sorted CD4+, CD8+, or CD8+CD57+ T cells (not recorded which) from PBMCs. The receptor was derived from a human donor with aplastic anemia. The CDR3 sequence is CSAGPGSYEQYF. The CDR3 DNA sequence: TGCAGCGCAGGACCCGGGAGCTACGAGCAGTACTTC.